These 9 T cell receptor beta chains came from one sample sequenced in a study of T cells in Graves' hyperthyroidism and ophthalmopathy. The investigators amplified TCR beta CDR3 regions from RNA transcripts. HTBI primers drove first-round RT-PCR of the TCR CDR3. Each CDR3 protein is one row after TCRdb ran MiXCR on the multiplex PCR reads. The table lists approximately 300,000 distinct CDR3 sequences, approximately 17% of them singletons. Sequenced: blood. The origin of the receptors is a man aged 25-45 years with Graves' hyperthyroidism.

This clonotype has ten or more counts. The chain combines TRBV7-8 with TRBJ1-5; 9 bases agree with TRBD1. The V gene end was trimmed by 5 bases and the J gene end by 5 bases; junction bases not matched to a gene: 4. CDR3 length equals 14 residues. CDR1 is SGHVS, CDR2 FQNEAQ, per germline. The CDR3 bases are TGTGCCAGCAGCACTAACAGGGGGCATCAGCCCCAGCATTTT. Translation gives CASSTNRGHQPQHF.

This clonotype was picked up a small number of times. CDR3 sequence (DNA): TGTGCCAGCAGCCTCCCCACGGGCTATGGCTACACCTTC. It yields the protein CASSLPTGYGYTF. This sequence joins TRBV6-1 and TRBJ1-2; D unclear. Deletions cut 6 bases from V and 4 bases from J, with 12 bases between. The CDR3 has 13 residues. Germline lookup yields CDR1 MNHNS and CDR2 SASEGT.

Comment on this clonotype: At one end the junction does not follow the germline gene, possibly because of a read error. The chain employs TRBV5-1 and TRBJ2-5; 8 positions match TRBD1. The CDR3 runs 14 residues. Germline CDR1 reads SGHRS; CDR2 reads YFSETQ. This CDR3 is CASSFPRQGETQYF. For the CDR3, the DNA is TGTGCCAGCAGCTTCCCTAGACAGGGGGAGACCCAGTACTTC.

The chain has TRBV10-2 and TRBJ2-7, with 7 bases fitting TRBD2. CDR3 size: 16 residues. V trimming: 8 bases; J trimming: 4 bases; junction bases outside the gene matches: 17. Germline lookup yields CDR1 WSHSY and CDR2 SAAADI. The CDR3 sequence is CASALGGRPPPYEQYF. The DNA of the CDR3 is TGCGCCAGCGCCCTGGGGGGGAGACCCCCTCCGTACGAGCAGTACTTC.

This clonotype was found many times. V gene TRBV2 combines with J gene TRBJ1-5, with D unclear. V was trimmed by 4 bases and J by 3 bases, leaving 7 bases between them. Germline loops: CDR1 SNHLY, CDR2 FYNNEI. CDR3 length: 13 amino acids. The CDR3 sequence: CASSAQLNQPQHF. DNA for the CDR3: TGTGCCAGCAGTGCGCAGCTCAATCAGCCCCAGCATTTT.

The rearrangement joins TRBV19 to TRBJ2-2; 8 nucleotides match TRBD2. Germline loops: CDR1 LNHDA, CDR2 SQIVND (reference sequence). There are 15 residues in the CDR3. Trimming took 4 bases from V and 7 from J; bases not matched to a gene: 8. CDR3 loop: CASSTQGLEFGELFF. Here the CDR3 DNA reads TGTGCCAGTAGTACCCAGGGACTAGAGTTCGGGGAGCTGTTTTTT.

V gene TRBV5-1 combines with J gene TRBJ2-6; D gene ambiguous. Trimming took off 4 bases at V and 0 bases at J, with 17 bases between the two ends. Germline CDR1 reads SGHRS; CDR2 reads YFSETQ. This CDR3 is 18 amino acids long. CDR3 protein: CASSQVDWESSGANVLTF. The CDR3 DNA reads TGCGCCAGCAGCCAGGTAGATTGGGAATCCTCTGGGGCCAACGTCCTGACTTTC.

There are a few counts of this clonotype. The chain links TRBV30 to TRBJ1-1, with D uncertain. This CDR3 has 11 amino acids. CDR1 and CDR2 (germline): GTSNPN, SVGIG (reference sequence). V lost 8 bases and J lost 1, with 8 bases in between. The CDR3 loop is CALNENTEAFF. The CDR3 DNA reads TGTGCCCTAAATGAGAACACTGAAGCTTTCTTT.

This clonotype has a handful of counts. This chain uses TRBV5-4 with TRBJ2-7, with a tentative D call TRBD2 (6 bases). Trimming left V 3 bases short and J 2 bases short, with 12 bases between. In germline, CDR1 is SGHNT, CDR2 YYREEE (reference sequence). This CDR3 is 14 amino acids long. The CDR3 sequence: CASSSPSGPYEQYF. DNA of the CDR3: TGTGCCAGCAGCTCCCCCAGCGGGCCCTACGAGCAGTACTTC.